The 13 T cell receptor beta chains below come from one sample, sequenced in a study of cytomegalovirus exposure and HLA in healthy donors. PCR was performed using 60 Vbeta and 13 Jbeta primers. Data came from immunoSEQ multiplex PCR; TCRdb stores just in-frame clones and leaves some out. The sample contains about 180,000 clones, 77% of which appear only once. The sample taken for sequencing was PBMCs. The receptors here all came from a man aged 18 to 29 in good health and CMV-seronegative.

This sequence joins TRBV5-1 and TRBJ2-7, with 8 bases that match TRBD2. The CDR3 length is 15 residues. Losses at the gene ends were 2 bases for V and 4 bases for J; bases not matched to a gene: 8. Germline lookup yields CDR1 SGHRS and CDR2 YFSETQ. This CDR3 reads CASSFGDSGAYEQYF. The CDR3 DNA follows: TGCGCCAGCAGCTTTGGGGATAGCGGGGCTTACGAGCAGTACTTC.

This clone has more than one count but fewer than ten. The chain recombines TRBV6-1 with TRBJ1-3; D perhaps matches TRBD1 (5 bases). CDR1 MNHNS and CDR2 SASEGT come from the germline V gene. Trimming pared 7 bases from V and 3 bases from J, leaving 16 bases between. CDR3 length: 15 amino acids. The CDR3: CASNSDNSYGNTIYF. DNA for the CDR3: TGTGCCAGCAACTCGGACAACTCATATGGAAACACCATATATTTT.

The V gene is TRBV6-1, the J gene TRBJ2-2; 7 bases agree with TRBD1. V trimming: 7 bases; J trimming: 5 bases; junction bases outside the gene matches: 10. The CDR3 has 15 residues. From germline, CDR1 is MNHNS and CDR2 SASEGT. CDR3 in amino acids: CASKSRGLGTGELFF. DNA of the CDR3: TGTGCCAGCAAATCGAGGGGGCTGGGAACCGGGGAGCTGTTTTTT.

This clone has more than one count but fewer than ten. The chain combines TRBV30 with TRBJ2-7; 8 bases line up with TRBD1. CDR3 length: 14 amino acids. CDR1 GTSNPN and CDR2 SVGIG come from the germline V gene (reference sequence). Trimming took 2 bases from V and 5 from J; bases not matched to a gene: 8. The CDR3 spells CAWSRARGPNEQYF. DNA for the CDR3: TGTGCCTGGAGTAGAGCCAGGGGGCCTAACGAGCAGTACTTC.

The CDR3 region has the DNA TGTGCCAGCAGTGAGGGGGGACGGACTGAAGCTTTCTTT. Translation gives CASSEGGRTEAFF. The V call is TRBV6-1, the J call TRBJ1-1, with a possible D match to TRBD1 (5 bases). CDR1 is MNHNS, CDR2 SASEGT, per germline. V was clipped by 3 bases and J by 5 bases, with 10 bases between them. The CDR3 has 13 residues.

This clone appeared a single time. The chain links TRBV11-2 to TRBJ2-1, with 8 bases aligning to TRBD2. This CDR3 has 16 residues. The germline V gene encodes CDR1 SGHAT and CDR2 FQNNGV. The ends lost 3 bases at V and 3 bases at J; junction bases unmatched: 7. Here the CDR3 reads CASSLELAGFYNEQFF. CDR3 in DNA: TGTGCCAGCAGCTTGGAATTAGCGGGGTTCTACAATGAGCAGTTCTTC. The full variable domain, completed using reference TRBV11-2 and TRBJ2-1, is EAGVAQSPRYKIIEKRQSVAFWCNPISGHATLYWYQQILGQGPKLLIQFQNNGVVDDSQLPKDRFSAERLKGVDSTLKIQPAKLEDSAVYLCASSLELAGFYNEQFFGPGTRLTVL.

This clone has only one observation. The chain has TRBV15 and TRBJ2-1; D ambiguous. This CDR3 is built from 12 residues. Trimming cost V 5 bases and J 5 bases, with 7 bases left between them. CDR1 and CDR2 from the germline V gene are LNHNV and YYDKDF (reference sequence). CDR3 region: CATSEINNEQFF. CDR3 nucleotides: TGTGCCACCAGCGAGATAAACAATGAGCAGTTCTTC.

The CDR3: CASSLQGPGANVLTF. In nucleotides, the CDR3 is TGCGCCAGCAGCCTACAGGGGCCTGGGGCCAACGTCCTGACTTTC. This sequence joins TRBV5-1 and TRBJ2-6, with 7 bases aligning to TRBD1. Germline CDR1 SGHRS, CDR2 YFSETQ. This CDR3 comprises 15 residues. After removal of 4 bases from V and 2 bases from J, the junction contained 3 bases not matched to a gene.

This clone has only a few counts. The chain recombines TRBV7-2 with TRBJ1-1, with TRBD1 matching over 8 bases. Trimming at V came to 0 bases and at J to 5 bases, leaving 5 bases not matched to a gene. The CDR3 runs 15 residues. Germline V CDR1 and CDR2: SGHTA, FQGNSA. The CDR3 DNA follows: TGTGCCAGCAGCTTAGCGGGACAGGCTGGGACTGAAGCTTTCTTT. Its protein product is CASSLAGQAGTEAFF.

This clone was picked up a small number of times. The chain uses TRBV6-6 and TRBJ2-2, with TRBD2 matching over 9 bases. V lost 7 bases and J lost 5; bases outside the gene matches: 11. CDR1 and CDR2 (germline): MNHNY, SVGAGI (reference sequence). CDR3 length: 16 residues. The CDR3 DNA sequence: TGTGCCAGCACCCCAACCGGGACTAGCTGGACCGGGGAGCTGTTTTTT. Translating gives CASTPTGTSWTGELFF.

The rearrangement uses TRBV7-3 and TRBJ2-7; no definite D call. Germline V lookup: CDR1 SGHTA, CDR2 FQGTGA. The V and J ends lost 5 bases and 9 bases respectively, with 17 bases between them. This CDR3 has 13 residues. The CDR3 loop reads CASSPNEVSVQYF. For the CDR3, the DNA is TGTGCCAGCAGCCCCAACGAGGTTTCGGTGCAGTACTTC.

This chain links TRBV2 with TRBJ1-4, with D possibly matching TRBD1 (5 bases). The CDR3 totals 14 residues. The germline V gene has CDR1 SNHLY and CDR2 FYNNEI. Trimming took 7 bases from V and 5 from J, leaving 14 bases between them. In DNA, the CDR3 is TGTGCCAGCATACCGGGGGGTCGGAATGAAAAACTGTTTTTT. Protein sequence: CASIPGGRNEKLFF. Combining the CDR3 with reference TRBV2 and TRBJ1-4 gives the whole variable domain EPEVTQTPSHQVTQMGQEVILRCVPISNHLYFYWYRQILGQKVEFLVSFYNNEISEKSEIFDDQFSVERPDGSNFTLKIRSTKLEDSAMYFCASIPGGRNEKLFFGSGTQLSVL.

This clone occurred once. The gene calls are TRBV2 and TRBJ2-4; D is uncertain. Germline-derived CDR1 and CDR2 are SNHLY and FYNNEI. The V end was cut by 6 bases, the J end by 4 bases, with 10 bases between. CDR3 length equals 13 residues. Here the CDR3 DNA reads TGTGCCAGCAGGTCGGGTCTAAAAAACATTCAGTACTTC. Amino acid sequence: CASRSGLKNIQYF.